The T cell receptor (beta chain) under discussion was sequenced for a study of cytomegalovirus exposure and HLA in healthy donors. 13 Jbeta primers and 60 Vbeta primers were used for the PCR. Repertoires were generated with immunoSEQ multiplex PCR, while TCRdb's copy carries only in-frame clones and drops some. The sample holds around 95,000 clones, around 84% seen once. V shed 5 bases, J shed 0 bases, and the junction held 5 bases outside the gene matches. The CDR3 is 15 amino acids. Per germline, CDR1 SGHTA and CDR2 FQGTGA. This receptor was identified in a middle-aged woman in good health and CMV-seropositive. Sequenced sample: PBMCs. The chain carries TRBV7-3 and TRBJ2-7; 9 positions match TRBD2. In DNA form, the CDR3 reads TGTGCCAGCAGCGAGACTAGCGGAGCCTCCTACGAGCAGTACTTC. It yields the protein CASSETSGASYEQYF.